The T cell receptor (beta chain) under discussion was sequenced for a study of blood T cell repertoires in COVID-19. Background on the study: Acute and convalescent COVID-19 samples came from the United States, Italy and Spain. PBMCs, B-cell-depleted T cells, or T cells were the source of the cDNA or gDNA that made up the material.

This table comes from immunoSEQ multiplex PCR, and its TCRdb copy is limited to in-frame clones, with some not included. The table lists roughly 380,000 clones, more than 75% of them singletons. Sequencing was done on a sample of peripheral blood. The receptor comes from a human donor with acute or convalescent COVID-19. The donor label of this sample is uncertain.

CDR3 region: CASSLEGQANEKLFF. CDR3 nucleotide sequence: TGTGCCAGCAGCCTAGAGGGACAGGCTAATGAAAAACTGTTTTTT. The rearrangement links TRBV4-2 to TRBJ1-4; 8 positions match TRBD1. With 4 bases clipped from V and 3 bases from J, the junction kept 4 bases outside the gene matches. The CDR3 has 15 residues. The germline gives CDR1 LGHNA, CDR2 YNFKEQ.